The rows below give T cell receptor beta chains drawn from one sample of a study of T cells in Graves' hyperthyroidism and ophthalmopathy. TCRdb processed the multiplex PCR reads anew with MiXCR; each CDR3 protein has one entry. The sample has more than 500,000 distinct CDR3 sequences, about 15% seen once. The sample was blood. These receptors all stem from a woman aged 25 to 39 with Graves' ophthalmopathy. Both conserved end residues are part of each CDR3. Each record gives: V gene, clone size, D gene, J gene, CDR3 protein, CDR3 DNA. The D gene is left open where the match is weak. Where a row states a size, it is once, few, many or the class of an expanded clone; other rows omit it.

v_call: TRBV20-1; clone_size: many; d_call: NA; j_call: TRBJ1-2; cdr3_aa: CSARNGNYGYTF; cdr3_nt: TGCAGTGCTAGAAACGGAAACTATGGCTACACCTTC
v_call: TRBV7-2; clone_size: many; d_call: NA; j_call: TRBJ2-3; cdr3_aa: CASRRQDGDTQYF; cdr3_nt: TGTGCCAGCAGAAGACAGGACGGAGATACGCAGTATTTT
v_call: TRBV5-1; clone_size: many; d_call: TRBD2; j_call: TRBJ2-1; cdr3_aa: CASSSKLAGGDNEQFF; cdr3_nt: TGCGCCAGCAGCAGCAAATTAGCGGGAGGGGACAATGAGCAGTTCTTC
v_call: TRBV5-6; clone_size: NA; d_call: NA; j_call: TRBJ2-2; cdr3_aa: CASSLVGDLTGELFF; cdr3_nt: TGTGCCAGCAGCTTGGTCGGGGATCTCACCGGGGAGCTGTTTTTT
v_call: TRBV29-1; clone_size: few; d_call: NA; j_call: TRBJ2-2; cdr3_aa: CSVGRGTSTGELFF; cdr3_nt: TGCAGCGTTGGGAGGGGGACATCCACCGGGGAGCTGTTTTTT
v_call: TRBV18; clone_size: many; d_call: TRBD1; j_call: TRBJ2-1; cdr3_aa: CASSTGTGGPEQFF; cdr3_nt: TGTGCCAGCTCTACCGGGACAGGGGGCCCTGAGCAGTTCTTC
v_call: TRBV11-2; clone_size: many; d_call: NA; j_call: TRBJ1-1; cdr3_aa: CASSPEGGDKTGTEAFF; cdr3_nt: TGTGCCAGCAGCCCCGAGGGCGGAGACAAAACCGGGACTGAAGCTTTCTTT
v_call: TRBV6-2/TRBV6-3; clone_size: many; d_call: TRBD1; j_call: TRBJ2-5; cdr3_aa: CASSQTGKFETQYF; cdr3_nt: TGTGCCAGCAGCCAGACAGGGAAATTCGAGACCCAGTACTTC
v_call: TRBV18; clone_size: many; d_call: NA; j_call: TRBJ2-4; cdr3_aa: CASSIYPAAKNIQYF; cdr3_nt: TGTGCCAGCTCAATTTATCCGGCGGCCAAAAACATTCAGTACTTC
v_call: TRBV5-1; clone_size: few; d_call: TRBD1; j_call: TRBJ2-2; cdr3_aa: CASSSGTGHTGELFF; cdr3_nt: TGCGCCAGCAGCTCCGGGACAGGCCACACCGGGGAGCTGTTTTTT
v_call: TRBV18; clone_size: NA; d_call: NA; j_call: TRBJ1-1; cdr3_aa: CASSRDEWNTEAFF; cdr3_nt: TGTGCCAGCTCCCGGGACGAGTGGAACACTGAAGCTTTCTTT
v_call: TRBV18; clone_size: NA; d_call: NA; j_call: TRBJ2-2; cdr3_aa: CASSPESRTGELFF; cdr3_nt: TGTGCCAGCTCACCAGAGAGCCGCACCGGGGAGCTGTTTTTT
v_call: TRBV5-4; clone_size: many; d_call: TRBD2; j_call: TRBJ2-3; cdr3_aa: CASSWVLAGTDTQYF; cdr3_nt: TGTGCCAGCAGCTGGGTACTAGCGGGCACAGATACGCAGTATTTT
v_call: TRBV12-3/TRBV12-4; clone_size: many; d_call: NA; j_call: TRBJ1-1; cdr3_aa: CASRSSLNTEAFF; cdr3_nt: TGTGCCAGCAGGTCCAGTCTGAACACTGAAGCTTTCTTT
v_call: TRBV6-5; clone_size: few; d_call: NA; j_call: TRBJ2-7; cdr3_aa: CASSQNGYEQYF; cdr3_nt: TGTGCCAGCAGCCAGAACGGCTACGAGCAGTACTTC
v_call: TRBV20-1; clone_size: NA; d_call: NA; j_call: TRBJ2-7; cdr3_aa: CSARDGRARSSYEQYF; cdr3_nt: TGCAGTGCTAGAGATGGAAGGGCGCGGAGCTCCTACGAGCAGTACTTC
v_call: TRBV7-3; clone_size: NA; d_call: NA; j_call: TRBJ2-1; cdr3_aa: CASSPTGLRSDEQFF; cdr3_nt: TGTGCCAGCAGCCCCACGGGACTCCGATCGGATGAGCAGTTCTTC
v_call: TRBV6-2/TRBV6-3; clone_size: once; d_call: NA; j_call: TRBJ2-5; cdr3_aa: CASSYGAGTGTQYF; cdr3_nt: TGTGCCAGCAGTTACGGAGCAGGCACGGGGACCCAGTACTTC
v_call: TRBV29-1; clone_size: NA; d_call: NA; j_call: TRBJ2-1; cdr3_aa: CSVVQANNNEQFF; cdr3_nt: TGCAGCGTTGTTCAGGCGAACAACAATGAGCAGTTCTTC
v_call: TRBV27; clone_size: many; d_call: NA; j_call: TRBJ2-1; cdr3_aa: CASSGATRAYNEQFF; cdr3_nt: TGTGCCAGCAGTGGGGCCACTCGGGCCTACAATGAGCAGTTCTTC
v_call: TRBV6-5; clone_size: NA; d_call: NA; j_call: TRBJ1-3; cdr3_aa: CASSYRAGPGNTIYF; cdr3_nt: TGTGCCAGCAGTTACAGGGCAGGGCCTGGAAACACCATATATTTT
v_call: TRBV11-2; clone_size: many; d_call: NA; j_call: TRBJ2-3; cdr3_aa: CASSLDVVRDTDTQYF; cdr3_nt: TGTGCCAGCAGCTTAGATGTAGTGAGGGACACAGATACGCAGTATTTT
v_call: TRBV5-1; clone_size: NA; d_call: TRBD1; j_call: TRBJ2-7; cdr3_aa: CASSATGTGGPGYEQYF; cdr3_nt: TGTGCCAGCAGCGCGACCGGGACAGGGGGGCCTGGCTACGAGCAGTACTTC
v_call: TRBV6-1; clone_size: few; d_call: TRBD2; j_call: TRBJ2-5; cdr3_aa: CASSPGGERETQYF; cdr3_nt: TGTGCCAGCAGTCCGGGGGGAGAACGAGAGACCCAGTACTTC
v_call: TRBV27; clone_size: NA; d_call: NA; j_call: TRBJ1-2; cdr3_aa: CASSLLAGVLYGYTF; cdr3_nt: TGTGCCAGCAGTTTATTGGCAGGGGTCTTGTATGGCTACACCTTC
v_call: TRBV4-3; clone_size: few; d_call: NA; j_call: TRBJ2-2; cdr3_aa: CASSQGWMGTGELFF; cdr3_nt: TGCGCCAGCAGCCAGGGGTGGATGGGGACCGGGGAGCTGTTTTTT
v_call: TRBV3-1; clone_size: many; d_call: NA; j_call: TRBJ2-7; cdr3_aa: CASSQVRNLDEQYF; cdr3_nt: TGTGCCAGCAGCCAAGTTCGCAATCTGGACGAGCAGTACTTC
v_call: TRBV7-9; clone_size: many; d_call: NA; j_call: TRBJ1-1; cdr3_aa: CASMGGTNTEAFF; cdr3_nt: TGTGCCAGCATGGGAGGTACGAACACTGAAGCTTTCTTT
v_call: TRBV3-1; clone_size: few; d_call: TRBD1; j_call: TRBJ2-7; cdr3_aa: CASSHGTGFDEQYF; cdr3_nt: TGTGCCAGCAGCCACGGGACAGGGTTTGACGAGCAGTACTTC
v_call: TRBV29-1; clone_size: NA; d_call: NA; j_call: TRBJ2-7; cdr3_aa: CSVEDPTVYEQYF; cdr3_nt: TGCAGCGTTGAAGACCCGACTGTGTACGAGCAGTACTTC
v_call: TRBV12-3/TRBV12-4; clone_size: NA; d_call: NA; j_call: TRBJ1-1; cdr3_aa: CASSPGNQAFF; cdr3_nt: TGTGCCAGCAGTCCAGGGAATCAAGCTTTCTTT
v_call: TRBV6-6; clone_size: many; d_call: NA; j_call: TRBJ2-5; cdr3_aa: CASSYSIPGETQYF; cdr3_nt: TGTGCCAGCAGTTACTCGATCCCCGGAGAGACCCAGTACTTC
v_call: TRBV20-1; clone_size: NA; d_call: NA; j_call: TRBJ1-1; cdr3_aa: CSARPGAVNTEAFF; cdr3_nt: TGCAGTGCTAGACCGGGAGCAGTTAACACTGAAGCTTTCTTT
v_call: TRBV5-4; clone_size: many; d_call: TRBD2; j_call: TRBJ2-3; cdr3_aa: CASSLAAGGTTDTQYF; cdr3_nt: TGTGCCAGCAGCTTGGCGGCGGGAGGCACCACAGATACGCAGTATTTT
v_call: TRBV6-2/TRBV6-3; clone_size: many; d_call: NA; j_call: TRBJ1-2; cdr3_aa: CASSSDQNYGYTF; cdr3_nt: TGTGCCAGCAGTTCGGATCAGAACTATGGCTACACCTTC
v_call: TRBV6-2/TRBV6-3; clone_size: many; d_call: TRBD2; j_call: TRBJ2-7; cdr3_aa: CASSPGLAVTEQYF; cdr3_nt: TGTGCCAGCAGCCCGGGTCTAGCGGTTACGGAGCAGTACTTC
v_call: TRBV12-3/TRBV12-4; clone_size: many; d_call: NA; j_call: TRBJ1-2; cdr3_aa: CASSLGGGVDYGYTF; cdr3_nt: TGTGCCAGCAGTTTAGGGGGGGGGGTTGACTATGGCTACACCTTC
v_call: TRBV15; clone_size: NA; d_call: TRBD2; j_call: TRBJ2-3; cdr3_aa: CATRVGGRVTDTQYF; cdr3_nt: TGTGCCACCCGGGTCGGCGGGAGAGTGACAGATACGCAGTATTTT
v_call: TRBV6-1; clone_size: few; d_call: NA; j_call: TRBJ1-1; cdr3_aa: CASYLRVSPPAEAFF; cdr3_nt: TGTGCCAGCTACCTCAGGGTATCTCCTCCCGCTGAAGCTTTCTTT
v_call: TRBV18; clone_size: few; d_call: TRBD1; j_call: TRBJ2-7; cdr3_aa: CASSPQNGTGSFYEQYF; cdr3_nt: TGTGCCAGCTCACCACAGAATGGGACAGGGTCTTTCTACGAGCAGTACTTC
v_call: TRBV19; clone_size: NA; d_call: NA; j_call: TRBJ2-5; cdr3_aa: CASSDERFQETQYF; cdr3_nt: TGTGCCAGTAGTGACGAGAGGTTCCAAGAGACCCAGTACTTC
v_call: TRBV3-1; clone_size: many; d_call: TRBD2; j_call: TRBJ2-2; cdr3_aa: CASSHLAGWNTGELFF; cdr3_nt: TGTGCCAGCAGCCACCTAGCGGGATGGAACACCGGGGAGCTGTTTTTT
v_call: TRBV12-3/TRBV12-4; clone_size: many; d_call: NA; j_call: TRBJ2-5; cdr3_aa: CASSLQTPETQYF; cdr3_nt: TGTGCCAGCAGTTTACAGACACCGGAGACCCAGTACTTC
v_call: TRBV20-1; clone_size: many; d_call: NA; j_call: TRBJ2-7; cdr3_aa: CSAREPSSYEQYF; cdr3_nt: TGCAGTGCTAGAGAACCCAGCTCCTACGAGCAGTACTTC
v_call: TRBV2; clone_size: many; d_call: NA; j_call: TRBJ1-3; cdr3_aa: CASSETGFSGNTIYF; cdr3_nt: TGTGCCAGCAGTGAAACGGGTTTCTCTGGAAACACCATATATTTT
v_call: TRBV7-2; clone_size: few; d_call: NA; j_call: TRBJ2-2; cdr3_aa: CASSPRWLNTGELFF; cdr3_nt: TGTGCCAGCAGCCCTCGCTGGTTGAACACCGGGGAGCTGTTTTTT
v_call: TRBV6-1; clone_size: few; d_call: NA; j_call: TRBJ2-5; cdr3_aa: CASSKKGFAGRETQYF; cdr3_nt: TGTGCCAGCAGTAAGAAAGGGTTCGCAGGTCGAGAGACCCAGTACTTC
v_call: TRBV5-1; clone_size: NA; d_call: NA; j_call: TRBJ1-2; cdr3_aa: CASSLGQGPSSGYTF; cdr3_nt: TGCGCCAGCAGCTTGGGGCAGGGGCCCAGTTCGGGCTACACCTTC
v_call: TRBV20-1; clone_size: many; d_call: NA; j_call: TRBJ1-5; cdr3_aa: CSARYGSGGKGQPQHF; cdr3_nt: TGCAGTGCTAGATACGGATCGGGGGGAAAGGGTCAGCCCCAGCATTTT
v_call: TRBV2; clone_size: many; d_call: NA; j_call: TRBJ2-6; cdr3_aa: CASSAVEGANVLTF; cdr3_nt: TGTGCCAGCAGTGCGGTGGAAGGGGCCAACGTCCTGACTTTC
v_call: TRBV6-6; clone_size: NA; d_call: NA; j_call: TRBJ1-1; cdr3_aa: CASSYRSSTEAFF; cdr3_nt: TGTGCCAGCAGTTACCGTTCGTCCACTGAAGCTTTCTTT
v_call: TRBV7-9; clone_size: few; d_call: NA; j_call: TRBJ2-3; cdr3_aa: CASVRADDTDTQYF; cdr3_nt: TGTGCCAGCGTTAGAGCCGATGACACAGATACGCAGTATTTT
v_call: TRBV7-8; clone_size: NA; d_call: NA; j_call: TRBJ2-2; cdr3_aa: CASRRNRGGSGITGELFF; cdr3_nt: TGTGCCAGCAGGCGAAACAGGGGCGGGAGTGGGATCACCGGGGAGCTGTTTTTT
v_call: TRBV20-1; clone_size: many; d_call: NA; j_call: TRBJ2-3; cdr3_aa: CSAGLSSTDTQYF; cdr3_nt: TGCAGTGCCGGACTATCTAGCACAGATACGCAGTATTTT
v_call: TRBV20-1; clone_size: many; d_call: TRBD2; j_call: TRBJ2-7; cdr3_aa: CSGNKPLRLAGEHEQYF; cdr3_nt: TGCAGTGGCAATAAACCACTCCGTTTAGCGGGAGAGCACGAGCAGTACTTC
v_call: TRBV20-1; clone_size: NA; d_call: TRBD2; j_call: TRBJ2-5; cdr3_aa: CSARAGSGSGETQYF; cdr3_nt: TGCAGTGCTAGAGCCGGAAGCGGGAGCGGAGAGACCCAGTACTTC
v_call: TRBV6-1; clone_size: NA; d_call: TRBD1; j_call: TRBJ2-7; cdr3_aa: CASNRDRVSYEQYF; cdr3_nt: TGTGCCAGCAATCGGGACAGGGTATCCTACGAGCAGTACTTC
v_call: TRBV6-6; clone_size: many; d_call: NA; j_call: TRBJ2-7; cdr3_aa: CASSYDRISYEQYF; cdr3_nt: TGTGCCAGCAGTTACGACAGGATCTCCTACGAGCAGTACTTC